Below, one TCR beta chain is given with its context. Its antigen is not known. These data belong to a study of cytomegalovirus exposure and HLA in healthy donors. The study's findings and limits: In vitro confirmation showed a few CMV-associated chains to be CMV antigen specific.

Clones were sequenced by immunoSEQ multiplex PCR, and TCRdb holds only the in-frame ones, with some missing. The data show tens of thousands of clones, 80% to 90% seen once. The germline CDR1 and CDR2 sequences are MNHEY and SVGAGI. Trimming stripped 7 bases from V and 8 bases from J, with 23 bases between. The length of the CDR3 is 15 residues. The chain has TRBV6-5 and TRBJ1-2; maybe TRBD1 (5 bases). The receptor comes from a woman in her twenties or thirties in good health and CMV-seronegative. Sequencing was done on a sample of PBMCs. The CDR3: CASTARQPPGRGYTF. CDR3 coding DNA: TGTGCCAGCACGGCACGACAGCCGCCCGGGAGGGGCTACACCTTC.